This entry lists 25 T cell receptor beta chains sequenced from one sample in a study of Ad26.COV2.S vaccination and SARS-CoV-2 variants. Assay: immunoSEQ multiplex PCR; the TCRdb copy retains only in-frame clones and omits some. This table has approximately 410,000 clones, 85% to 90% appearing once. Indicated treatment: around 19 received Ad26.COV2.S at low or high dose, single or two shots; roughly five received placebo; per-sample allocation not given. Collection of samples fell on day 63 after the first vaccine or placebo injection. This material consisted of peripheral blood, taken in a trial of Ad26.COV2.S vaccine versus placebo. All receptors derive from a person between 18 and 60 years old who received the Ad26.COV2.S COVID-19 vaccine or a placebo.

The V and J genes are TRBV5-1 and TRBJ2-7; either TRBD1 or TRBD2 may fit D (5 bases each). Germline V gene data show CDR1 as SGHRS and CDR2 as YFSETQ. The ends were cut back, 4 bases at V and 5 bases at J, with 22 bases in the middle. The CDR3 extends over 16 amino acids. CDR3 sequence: CASSPPSGSLGNEQYF. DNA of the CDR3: TGCGCCAGCAGCCCCCCGTCAGGGAGCCTAGGGAACGAGCAGTACTTC. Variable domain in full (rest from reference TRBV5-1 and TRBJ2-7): KAGVTQTPRYLIKTRGQQVTLSCSPISGHRSVSWYQQTPGQGLQFLFEYFSETQRNKGNFPGRFSGRQFSNSRSEMNVSTLELGDSALYLCASSPPSGSLGNEQYFGPGTRLTVT.

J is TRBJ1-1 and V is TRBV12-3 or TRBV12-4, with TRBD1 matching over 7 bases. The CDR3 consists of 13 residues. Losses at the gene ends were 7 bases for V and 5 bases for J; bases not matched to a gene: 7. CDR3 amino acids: CASTGQVSTEAFF. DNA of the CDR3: TGTGCCAGCACCGGACAGGTCAGTACTGAAGCTTTCTTT.

The CDR3 DNA reads TGTGCCAGCAGCCGGGACAGCGGCAAATCCTACGAGCAGTACTTC. Amino acid sequence: CASSRDSGKSYEQYF. The genes are TRBV7-6 and TRBJ2-7, with 7 nucleotides matching TRBD1. V shed 5 bases, J shed 1 base, and the junction held 8 bases outside the gene matches. Germline-derived CDR1 and CDR2 are SGHVS and FNYEAQ. The CDR3 is 15 residues long.

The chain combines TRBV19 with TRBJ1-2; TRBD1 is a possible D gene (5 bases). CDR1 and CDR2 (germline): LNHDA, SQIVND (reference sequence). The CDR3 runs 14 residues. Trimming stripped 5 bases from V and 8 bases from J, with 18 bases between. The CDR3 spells CASSVTGTSPGYTF. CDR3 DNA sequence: TGTGCCAGTAGTGTCACCGGGACTTCACCCGGCTACACCTTC.

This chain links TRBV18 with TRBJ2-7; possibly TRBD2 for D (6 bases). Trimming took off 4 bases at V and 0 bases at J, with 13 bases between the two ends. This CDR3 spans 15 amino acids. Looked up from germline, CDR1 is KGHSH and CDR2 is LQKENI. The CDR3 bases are TGTGCCAGCTCACGGGGGACCGGGAGCTCCTACGAGCAGTACTTC. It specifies CASSRGTGSSYEQYF. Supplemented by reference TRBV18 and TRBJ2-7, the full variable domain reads NAGVMQNPRHLVRRRGQEARLRCSPMKGHSHVYWYRQLPEEGLKFMVYLQKENIIDESGMPKERFSAEFPKEGPSILRIQQVVRGDSAAYFCASSRGTGSSYEQYFGPGTRLTVT.

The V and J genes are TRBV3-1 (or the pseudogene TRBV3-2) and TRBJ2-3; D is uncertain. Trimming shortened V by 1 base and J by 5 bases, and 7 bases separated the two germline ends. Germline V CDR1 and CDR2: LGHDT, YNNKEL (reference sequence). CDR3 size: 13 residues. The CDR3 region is CASSQGIEDTQYF. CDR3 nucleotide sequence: TGTGCCAGCAGCCAAGGAATAGAAGATACGCAGTATTTT.

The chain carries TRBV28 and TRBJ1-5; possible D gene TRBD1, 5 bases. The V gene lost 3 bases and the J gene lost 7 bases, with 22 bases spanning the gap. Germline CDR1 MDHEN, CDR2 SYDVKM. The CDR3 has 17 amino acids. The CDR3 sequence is CASSFEGTRSRGQPQHF. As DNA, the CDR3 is TGTGCCAGCAGTTTCGAAGGGACGCGGTCCCGGGGGCAGCCCCAGCATTTT.

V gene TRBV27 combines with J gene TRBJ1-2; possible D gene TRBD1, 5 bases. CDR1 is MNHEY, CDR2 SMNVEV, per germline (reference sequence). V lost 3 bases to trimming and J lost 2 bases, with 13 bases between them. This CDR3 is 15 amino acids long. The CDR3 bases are TGTGCCAGCAGTTTTGGGGGACGCCCAAACTATGGCTACACCTTC. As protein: CASSFGGRPNYGYTF.

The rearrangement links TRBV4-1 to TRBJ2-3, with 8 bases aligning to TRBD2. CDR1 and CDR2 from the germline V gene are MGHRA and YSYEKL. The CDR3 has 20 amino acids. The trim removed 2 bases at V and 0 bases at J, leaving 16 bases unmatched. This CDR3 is CASSQWAASGRDFSTDTQYF. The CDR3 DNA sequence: TGCGCCAGCAGCCAATGGGCCGCTAGCGGGCGGGACTTTAGCACAGATACGCAGTATTTT.

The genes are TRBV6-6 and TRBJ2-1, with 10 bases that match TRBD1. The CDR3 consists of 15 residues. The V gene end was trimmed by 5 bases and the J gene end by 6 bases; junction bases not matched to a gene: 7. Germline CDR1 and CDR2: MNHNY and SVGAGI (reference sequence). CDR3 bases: TGTGCCAGCAGTCAAAAGGGACAGGGGAGCAATGAGCAGTTCTTC. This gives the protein CASSQKGQGSNEQFF.

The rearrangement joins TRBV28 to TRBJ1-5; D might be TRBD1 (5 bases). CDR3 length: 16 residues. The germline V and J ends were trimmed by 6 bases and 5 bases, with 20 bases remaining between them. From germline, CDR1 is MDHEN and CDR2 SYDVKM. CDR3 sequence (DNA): TGTGCCAGCAGCACCCTCAAGGGGCCCTTCGATCAGCCCCAGCATTTT. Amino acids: CASSTLKGPFDQPQHF.

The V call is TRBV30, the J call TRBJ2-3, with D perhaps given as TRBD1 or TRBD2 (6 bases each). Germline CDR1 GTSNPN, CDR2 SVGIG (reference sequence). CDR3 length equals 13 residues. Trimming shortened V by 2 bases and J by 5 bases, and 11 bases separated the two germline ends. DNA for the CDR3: TGTGCCTGGAGTTGGGGGGCGGGAGATACGCAGTATTTT. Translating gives CAWSWGAGDTQYF.

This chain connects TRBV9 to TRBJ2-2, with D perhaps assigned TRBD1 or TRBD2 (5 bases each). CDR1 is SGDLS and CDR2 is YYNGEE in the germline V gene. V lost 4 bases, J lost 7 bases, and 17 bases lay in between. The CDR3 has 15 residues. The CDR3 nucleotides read TGTGCCAGCAGCCCCCATGACAGTGCGGGCGGGGAGCTGTTTTTT. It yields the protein CASSPHDSAGGELFF.

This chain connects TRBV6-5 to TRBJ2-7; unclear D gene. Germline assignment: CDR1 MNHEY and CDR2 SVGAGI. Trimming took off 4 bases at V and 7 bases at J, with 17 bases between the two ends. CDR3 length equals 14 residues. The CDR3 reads CASSSLGYLGEQYF. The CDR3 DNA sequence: TGTGCCAGCAGTTCCCTGGGTTACCTTGGGGAGCAGTACTTC.

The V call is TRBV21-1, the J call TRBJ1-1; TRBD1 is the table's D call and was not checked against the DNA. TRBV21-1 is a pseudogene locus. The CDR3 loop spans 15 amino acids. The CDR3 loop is CASSNPGQGFSEAFF. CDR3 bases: TGTGCCAGCAGCAACCCGGGACAGGGGTTTTCTGAAGCTTTCTTT.

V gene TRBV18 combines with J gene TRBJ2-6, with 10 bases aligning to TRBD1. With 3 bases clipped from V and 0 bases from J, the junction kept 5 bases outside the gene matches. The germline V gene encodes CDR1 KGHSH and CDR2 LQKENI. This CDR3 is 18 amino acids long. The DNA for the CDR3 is TGTGCCAGCTCACCGAAGGGACAGGGGAGCTCTGGGGCCAACGTCCTGACTTTC. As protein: CASSPKGQGSSGANVLTF.

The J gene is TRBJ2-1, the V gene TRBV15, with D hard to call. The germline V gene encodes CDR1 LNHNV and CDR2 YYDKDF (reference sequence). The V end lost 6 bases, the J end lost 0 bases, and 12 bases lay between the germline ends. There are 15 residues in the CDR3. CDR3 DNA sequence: TGTGCCACCAGGGAAAGTCGGAGCTCCTACAATGAGCAGTTCTTC. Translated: CATRESRSSYNEQFF. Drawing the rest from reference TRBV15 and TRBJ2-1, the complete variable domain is DAMVIQNPRYQVTQFGKPVTLSCSQTLNHNVMYWYQQKSSQAPKLLFHYYDKDFNNEADTPDNFQSRRPNTSFCFLDIRSPGLGDTAMYLCATRESRSSYNEQFFGPGTRLTVL.

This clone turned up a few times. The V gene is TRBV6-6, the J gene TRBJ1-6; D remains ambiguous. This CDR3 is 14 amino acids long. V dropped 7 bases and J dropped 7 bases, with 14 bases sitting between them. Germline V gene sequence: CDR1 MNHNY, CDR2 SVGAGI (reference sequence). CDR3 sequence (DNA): TGTGCCAGCACCCCCGGGTCCCGAAATTCACCCCTCCACTTT. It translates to CASTPGSRNSPLHF.

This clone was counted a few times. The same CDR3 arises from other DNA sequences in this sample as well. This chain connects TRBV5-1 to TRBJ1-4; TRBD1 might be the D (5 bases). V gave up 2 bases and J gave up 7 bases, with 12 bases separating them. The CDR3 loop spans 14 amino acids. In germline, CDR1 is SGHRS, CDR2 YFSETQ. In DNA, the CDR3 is TGCGCCAGCAGCTTCGGTCAGGGTCGTGAAAAACTGTTTTTT. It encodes CASSFGQGREKLFF.

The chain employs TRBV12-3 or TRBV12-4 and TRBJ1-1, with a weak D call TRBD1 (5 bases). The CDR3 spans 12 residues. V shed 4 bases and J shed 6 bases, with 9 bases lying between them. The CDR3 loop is CASSWGGAEAFF. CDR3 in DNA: TGTGCCAGCAGTTGGGGGGGGGCTGAAGCTTTCTTT.

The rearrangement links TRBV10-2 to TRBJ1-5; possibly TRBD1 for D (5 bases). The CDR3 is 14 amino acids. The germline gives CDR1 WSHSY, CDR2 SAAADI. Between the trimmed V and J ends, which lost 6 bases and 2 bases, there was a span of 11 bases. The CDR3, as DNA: TGCGCCAGCAGCAGGGTTTATGGCAATCAGCCCCAGCATTTT. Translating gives CASSRVYGNQPQHF.

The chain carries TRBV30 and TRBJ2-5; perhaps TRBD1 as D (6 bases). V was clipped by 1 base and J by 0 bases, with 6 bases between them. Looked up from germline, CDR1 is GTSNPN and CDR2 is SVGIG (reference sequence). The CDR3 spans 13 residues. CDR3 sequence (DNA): TGTGCCTGGAGTGGGGACAACCAAGAGACCCAGTACTTC. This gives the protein CAWSGDNQETQYF.

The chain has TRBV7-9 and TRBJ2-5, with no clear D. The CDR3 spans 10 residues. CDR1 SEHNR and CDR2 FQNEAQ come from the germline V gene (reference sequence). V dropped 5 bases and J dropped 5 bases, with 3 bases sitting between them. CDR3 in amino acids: CASSGETQYF. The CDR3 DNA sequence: TGTGCCAGCAGCGGGGAGACCCAGTACTTC.

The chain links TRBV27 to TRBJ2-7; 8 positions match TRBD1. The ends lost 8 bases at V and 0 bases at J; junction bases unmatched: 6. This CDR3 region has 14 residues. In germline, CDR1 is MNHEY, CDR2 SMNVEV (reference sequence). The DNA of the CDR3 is TGTGCCAGCTCAAAACAGGGGGGCTCCTACGAGCAGTACTTC. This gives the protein CASSKQGGSYEQYF.

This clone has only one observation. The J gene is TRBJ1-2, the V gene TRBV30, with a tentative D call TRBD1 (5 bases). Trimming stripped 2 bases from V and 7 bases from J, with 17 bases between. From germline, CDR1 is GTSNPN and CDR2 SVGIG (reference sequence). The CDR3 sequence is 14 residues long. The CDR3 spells CAWSSGAGRGGYTF. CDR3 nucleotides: TGTGCCTGGAGTAGTGGCGCAGGGAGAGGTGGCTACACCTTC.